This TCR beta chain comes out of a study of T cell responses to AZD1222 COVID-19 vaccine. Turning to the study itself: Analysis merged second doses at about 4 or about 12 weeks.

General observations from the study: Only a handful of AZD1222 recipients, five to seven in all, had baseline seropositivity. Unmutated regions of variants are reportedly targeted by nearly half of spike-specific TCRs. Females outnumbered males among donors, who were mostly white British; clonal diversity was possibly underestimated.

Points on this clone: Its antigen remains unknown.

Generated by immunoSEQ multiplex PCR, the TCRdb table keeps only in-frame clones and is missing some. The repertoire includes approximately 150,000 clones, about 92% of them detected once, and 2.3% sits in the top ten. CDR3 length: 15 residues. Between the trimmed V and J ends, which lost 5 bases and 0 bases, there was a span of 14 bases. CDR1 is SGHVS and CDR2 is FQNEAQ in the germline V gene. V is TRBV7-8 and J is TRBJ2-7; TRBD2 is a possible D gene (6 bases). Sample: peripheral blood, taken on day 0 of AZD1222 vaccination. The sequence came from an adult in good health. The CDR3 bases are TGTGCCAGCAGCATATTTAGCGGAGTCTCCTACGAGCAGTACTTC. This gives the protein CASSIFSGVSYEQYF.